This T cell receptor (beta chain) stems from a study of blood T cell repertoires in COVID-19 (dated by TCRdb to about 2020). For the study in its entirety: Samples covering the acute and convalescent phases of COVID-19 were provided by collaborators in the United States, Italy and Spain. The material from the prospective study consisted of cDNA or gDNA derived from T cells, B-cell-depleted T cells, or PBMCs. Subjects who had been exposed to COVID-19, were actively infected with it, or had recovered from it provided the deeply sampled blood TCRbeta repertoires that made up the dataset. The repertoires were made available in a free public database intended to serve as a resource for research on the immune response to SARS-CoV-2. The samples were drawn from the first 160 participants of the ongoing ImmuneRACE study and from over 950 subjects provided by 6 global collaborators. The sample metadata nearly always contained a de-identified subject ID, COVID-19 status, age in years and sex. Where available, HLA class I and class II types were taken from metadata supplied by the sample provider and were not determined by assay-based typing.

Here is what the overall study found, with its caveats: How much clinical and demographic metadata was included differed by source and by participant, and the metadata was provided uncurated.

The V end loses 3 bases and the J end loses 8 bases, and a stretch of 10 bases separates them. The cysteine opens and the phenylalanine closes a CDR3 of 12 amino acids. Only the CDR3 part of the read is kept: 36 bases, read in frame from the first base. Of note for this clone: This clone's antigen is unknown. Base qualities were left out, and no much larger clone turns up one base away.

Whole blood was collected in K2EDTA tubes by collaborating institutions according to the institutions' own protocols. For TCRbeta analysis, collaborator samples were shipped as frozen whole blood, as isolated PBMCs, or as DNA extracted from either sample type. TCRbeta CDR3 regions were amplified from genomic DNA by means of the immunoSEQ Assay, a bias-controlled multiplex PCR. The published analysis was carried out like this. The number of nucleated cells in each sample was estimated by amplification of reference gene primers within the assay. To quantify the absolute abundance of each unique TCRbeta CDR3 rearrangement, sequence reads were collapsed and filtered. For each sample, productive Simpson clonality was calculated by taking the square root of Simpson's diversity index across productive rearrangements. What TCRdb holds here is the immuneACCESS table cut down to in-frame rearrangements. Part of the clones is not present; checked against another copy, under half of the missing clones reflect an unresolved V gene, and the others are unexplained. V, J and clone size are those of that table, while D and trimming were read from the DNA. For this sample the table gives around 110,000 clones, of which just over 90% were detected only once. Clones ranked in the top ten supply approximately 1.9% of the sample.

The specimen was peripheral blood. The chain couples TRBV12-3 or TRBV12-4 to TRBJ1-2; the D gene is possibly TRBD1, with 6 bases matching. The TCR sequence derives from a human donor with active COVID-19. The donor label of this sample is uncertain. The bases are TGTGCCAGCAGTTTGGGGGGGCCGGGCTACACCTTC. The resulting protein is CASSLGGPGYTF.